This T cell receptor (beta chain) is drawn from a study of blood T cell repertoires in COVID-19 (dated by TCRdb to 2020 to 2022). Notes on the research overall: The collaborator samples originated in the United States, Italy and Spain and spanned the acute and convalescent phases of COVID-19. Nearly every sample came with metadata listing a de-identified subject ID, COVID-19 status, age in years and sex. Subjects who had been exposed to COVID-19, were actively infected with it, or had recovered from it provided the deeply sampled blood TCRbeta repertoires that made up the dataset. Where available, HLA class I and class II types were obtained from metadata supplied by the sample provider rather than from assay-based typing. Samples were obtained from the ongoing ImmuneRACE study (first 160 participants) and from some 1,200 subjects provided by 6 global collaborators. The material from the prospective study consisted of cDNA or gDNA derived from T cells, B-cell-depleted T cells, or PBMCs. The repertoires were released in a freely available public database intended as a resource for research on the immune response to SARS-CoV-2. Findings and caveats that apply to the study as a whole: The quantity of clinical and demographic metadata differed by source and by participant and was supplied without curation.

One collaborating source in Seattle enrolled patients during active infection and followed them longitudinally through the course of disease. The collaborating institutions used their own protocols to collect whole blood in K2EDTA tubes. For TCRbeta analysis, collaborators shipped samples as frozen whole blood, isolated PBMCs, or DNA extracted from either of those sample types. Regarding this clone: Its antigen specificity is not known. Per-base quality was not reported, and no clone a single base away is much larger than it.

The immunoSEQ Assay, a bias-controlled multiplex PCR, was used to amplify TCRbeta CDR3 regions from genomic DNA. The authors' analysis ran thus. Within the assay, amplification of reference gene primers was used to estimate how many nucleated cells each sample contained. To quantify the absolute abundance of each unique TCRbeta CDR3 rearrangement, sequence reads were collapsed and filtered. For each sample, productive Simpson clonality was calculated as the square root of Simpson's diversity index across productive rearrangements. Drawn from immuneACCESS, this table holds only the in-frame rearrangements with V and J called that TCRdb kept. Clones are partly lost; checked studies trace under half to an unresolved V gene and leave the rest unexplained. V and J calls and clone size follow that table, whereas D and trimming were derived from the DNA. In this sample the table shows hundreds of thousands of clones, about 91% of which occur a single time. The top ten hold 0.75% to 0.9% of the sample.

The germline V gene specifies SNHLY as CDR1 and FYNNEI as CDR2. At the junction V is shortened by 5 bases and J by 5 bases; bases outside the gene matches: 3. Its CDR3 holds 13 amino acids, cysteine through phenylalanine. Only the CDR3 part of the read is kept: 39 bases, read in frame from the first base. Sequenced material: peripheral blood. The chain was built from TRBV2 and TRBJ2-5; 9 bases in between match TRBD1. The TCR comes from a man younger than 35 with COVID-19, enrolled during active disease. The CDR3 protein: CASSLGQGETQYF. The DNA sequence is given as TGTGCCAGCAGTCTCGGACAGGGGGAGACCCAGTACTTC.